This passage covers 30 T cell receptor beta chains from one sample sequenced in a study of shared clonotypes between healthy human individuals. The assay was immunoSEQ multiplex PCR, and TCRdb's table has in-frame clones only and misses some. The sample lists some 320,000 clones; more than 75% were seen once. The specimen sequenced was memory CD8+ T cells sorted from blood. Regarding subset: CD45RO+ cells pooled with CCR7-negative TemRA cells. Receptor source: a man aged 18 to 29 in good health.

This rearrangement joins TRBV5-1 to TRBJ2-3; D not certain. Trimming took off 0 bases at V and 0 bases at J, with 11 bases between the two ends. CDR1 and CDR2 (germline): SGHRS, YFSETQ. This CDR3 region has 16 residues. CDR3 bases: TGCGCCAGCAGCTTGGAGGTAACTGGCAGCACAGATACGCAGTATTTT. Translation gives CASSLEVTGSTDTQYF.

This chain links TRBV29-1 with TRBJ1-2; D not certain. This CDR3 is built from 12 residues. Germline V gene lookup returns CDR1 SQVTM and CDR2 ANQGSEA. The V gene lost 4 bases and the J gene lost 5 bases, with 11 bases spanning the gap. In DNA, the CDR3 is TGCAGCGTTGGAAGGCGGCGATATGGCTACACCTTC. Translating gives CSVGRRRYGYTF. The full variable domain, rest sourced from reference TRBV29-1 and TRBJ1-2, is SAVISQKPSRDICQRGTSLTIQCQVDSQVTMMFWYRQQPGQSLTLIATANQGSEATYESGFVIDKFPISRPNLTFSTLTVSNMSPEDSSIYLCSVGRRRYGYTFGSGTRLTVV.

In its sample, this clone was seen once. The chain couples TRBV7-2 to TRBJ2-7; TRBD2 aligns across 10 bases. This CDR3 comprises 15 residues. Germline assignment: CDR1 SGHTA and CDR2 FQGNSA. J gave up 3 bases and V 4 bases, and 6 bases lay outside the gene matches. This CDR3 is CASSYRTSGYYEQYF. DNA for the CDR3: TGTGCCAGCAGCTACCGGACTAGCGGATACTACGAGCAGTACTTC.

The chain combines TRBV13 with TRBJ2-1; the D call may be TRBD1 or TRBD2 (6 bases each). This CDR3 is 15 amino acids long. Germline CDR1 and CDR2: PRHDT and FYEKMQ (reference sequence). The V end lost 1 base, the J end lost 6 bases, and 13 bases lay between the germline ends. In DNA form, the CDR3 reads TGTGCCAGCAGCTTAGAGGGGGGCGAGCCCAATGAGCAGTTCTTC. Its protein product is CASSLEGGEPNEQFF. Full variable domain (missing parts from reference TRBV13 and TRBJ2-1): AAGVIQSPRHLIKEKRETATLKCYPIPRHDTVYWYQQGPGQDPQFLISFYEKMQSDKGSIPDRFSAQQFSDYHSELNMSSLELGDSALYFCASSLEGGEPNEQFFGPGTRLTVL.

V gene TRBV18 combines with J gene TRBJ2-5, with 10 nucleotides matching TRBD2. This CDR3 has 14 residues. The J segment lost 3 bases and the V segment lost 3 bases, leaving 1 base of the junction unmatched. Germline CDR1 reads KGHSH; CDR2 reads LQKENI. The CDR3 sequence: CASSPGLAEETQYF. In DNA, the CDR3 is TGTGCCAGCTCACCCGGACTAGCGGAAGAGACCCAGTACTTC.

In its sample, this clone was seen once. This sequence joins TRBV29-1 and TRBJ2-2, with 7 bases lining up with TRBD1. This CDR3 is built from 14 residues. With V trimmed by 6 bases and J by 1 base, 5 bases remained unmatched. Germline CDR1 is SQVTM and CDR2 is ANQGSEA. As DNA, the CDR3 is TGCAGCGTGACTCGGACAGGGAACACCGGGGAGCTGTTTTTT. Its translation: CSVTRTGNTGELFF.

The chain couples TRBV10-3 to TRBJ2-7, with a possible D match to TRBD1 (5 bases). V shed 2 bases and J shed 3 bases, with 11 bases lying between them. CDR3 length equals 14 residues. The germline CDR1 and CDR2 sequences are ENHRY and SYGVKD. The CDR3 nucleotides are TGTGCCATCAGTGAGCGAGACAGTTTCTACGAGCAGTACTTC. Amino acids: CAISERDSFYEQYF.

The chain combines TRBV19 with TRBJ2-2; 7 bases agree with TRBD1. Per germline, CDR1 LNHDA and CDR2 SQIVND (reference sequence). This CDR3 region has 14 residues. With V trimmed by 6 bases and J by 3 bases, 4 bases remained unmatched. CDR3 residues: CASRRDRDTGELFF. CDR3 in DNA: TGTGCCAGTAGGAGGGACAGAGACACCGGGGAGCTGTTTTTT.

The rearrangement links TRBV5-1 to TRBJ2-7; TRBD1 matches at 8 bases. This CDR3 has 14 amino acids. Germline assignment: CDR1 SGHRS and CDR2 YFSETQ. V gave up 2 bases and J gave up 7 bases; unmatched junction bases: 8. The CDR3 DNA sequence: TGCGCCAGCAGCTTAGGACAGGGCCTATTAGAGCAGTACTTC. Protein sequence: CASSLGQGLLEQYF.

This chain uses TRBV6-1 with TRBJ2-1, with a possible D match to TRBD2 (5 bases). With 2 bases removed from V and 1 base from J, the gap between germline ends came to 9 bases. The CDR3 loop spans 15 amino acids. CDR1 and CDR2 (germline): MNHNS, SASEGT. CDR3 region: CASSEYRGSYNEQFF. In DNA, the CDR3 is TGTGCCAGCAGTGAATATCGGGGTTCCTACAATGAGCAGTTCTTC.

The chain uses TRBV5-6 and TRBJ2-5; TRBD1 might be the D (6 bases). Trimming took 4 bases from V and 5 from J, leaving 15 bases between them. Germline-derived CDR1 and CDR2 are SGHDT and YYEEEE. There are 14 residues in the CDR3. The CDR3 spells CASSEGHAVETQYF. The CDR3 coding sequence is TGTGCCAGCAGCGAGGGACATGCGGTGGAGACCCAGTACTTC.

The chain carries TRBV27 and TRBJ2-1; 9 nucleotides match TRBD2. V shed 2 bases and J 4 bases; nucleotides not matched to a gene: 3. This CDR3 is built from 15 residues. The germline gives CDR1 MNHEY, CDR2 SMNVEV (reference sequence). The chain's CDR3 is CASSLDSGGYNEQFF. The DNA for the CDR3 is TGTGCCAGCAGTTTAGACAGCGGGGGGTACAATGAGCAGTTCTTC.

V is TRBV5-8 and J is TRBJ1-1; D unclear. This CDR3 comprises 12 residues. CDR1 and CDR2 (germline): SGHTS, YDEGEE. V was clipped by 4 bases and J by 4 bases, with 8 bases between them. CDR3 sequence reads: CASSLLATEAFF. DNA of the CDR3: TGTGCCAGCAGCCTACTTGCCACTGAAGCTTTCTTT.

This clone has only one observation. The V gene is TRBV25-1, the J gene TRBJ2-1, with 10 bases aligning to TRBD2. J was trimmed by 4 bases and V by 4 bases; bases with no gene match: 1. Germline V gene data show CDR1 as MGHDK and CDR2 as SYGVNS. The CDR3 has 14 amino acids. CDR3 nucleotide sequence: TGTGCCAGCAGTGTAGCGGGGGGTTACAATGAGCAGTTCTTC. This codes for CASSVAGGYNEQFF.

The chain recombines TRBV28 with TRBJ1-2; tentative D call: TRBD1 (6 bases). The V end was cut by 7 bases, the J end by 4 bases, with 13 bases between. This CDR3 has 13 amino acids. Germline CDR1 MDHEN, CDR2 SYDVKM. In nucleotides, the CDR3 is TGTGCCAGCACCCCGGACAGCGCCTATGGCTACACCTTC. Amino acids: CASTPDSAYGYTF.

V gene TRBV5-4 combines with J gene TRBJ1-2; possibly TRBD1 for D (6 bases). The germline V gene encodes CDR1 SGHNT and CDR2 YYREEE (reference sequence). Trimming removed 3 bases at V and 3 bases at J, with 9 bases between. There are 13 residues in the CDR3. Written as DNA, the CDR3 is TGTGCCAGCAGCTCTCGACAGGACTATGGCTACACCTTC. Its protein product is CASSSRQDYGYTF.

The table lists this clone with many counts. The chain employs TRBV5-6 and TRBJ2-1; TRBD2 agrees at 7 bases. After removal of 2 bases from V and 7 bases from J, the junction contained 15 bases not matched to a gene. The CDR3 is 17 residues long. The V gene's germline CDR1 is SGHDT and CDR2 YYEEEE. CDR3 sequence reads: CASSLTSGGRGGNEQFF. The CDR3 coding sequence is TGTGCCAGCAGCTTAACTTCGGGCGGGAGAGGTGGGAATGAGCAGTTCTTC.

V gene TRBV30 combines with J gene TRBJ2-7; tentatively, D is TRBD1 or TRBD2 (5 bases each). Germline V gene data show CDR1 as GTSNPN and CDR2 as SVGIG (reference sequence). The CDR3 is made up of 14 amino acids. Deletions cut 3 bases from V and 2 bases from J, with 14 bases between. The CDR3 region is CAWSAWDGPYEQYF. The CDR3 region has the DNA TGTGCCTGGAGCGCCTGGGACGGACCCTACGAGCAGTACTTC. The full variable domain, with the rest looked up from reference TRBV30 and TRBJ2-7, is SQTIHQWPATLVQPVGSPLSLECTVEGTSNPNLYWYRQAAGRGLQLLFYSVGIGQISSEVPQNLSASRPQDRQFILSSKKLLLSDSGFYLCAWSAWDGPYEQYFGPGTRLTVT.

This chain links TRBV30 with TRBJ2-3; tentative D call: TRBD1 (6 bases). The germline V and J ends were trimmed by 0 bases and 6 bases, with 10 bases remaining between them. The germline V gene has CDR1 GTSNPN and CDR2 SVGIG (reference sequence). The CDR3 covers 13 residues. CDR3 DNA: TGTGCCTGGAGTGTACAGGGTTGGGATACGCAGTATTTT. It specifies CAWSVQGWDTQYF.

This clone came up once. This CDR3 reads CASSQGGNQPQHF. The CDR3 DNA reads as TGTGCCAGCAGCCAGGGGGGGAATCAGCCCCAGCATTTT. The V call is TRBV9, the J call TRBJ1-5, with 7 positions matching TRBD1. The CDR3 length is 13 residues. Per germline, CDR1 SGDLS and CDR2 YYNGEE. With V trimmed by 4 bases and J by 4 bases, 2 bases remained unmatched.

This clone was detected only once. J is TRBJ2-1 and V is TRBV30; 11 positions match TRBD2. Germline V CDR1 and CDR2: GTSNPN, SVGIG (reference sequence). V shed 3 bases, J shed 4 bases, and the junction held 2 bases outside the gene matches. The CDR3 spans 14 residues. The CDR3: CAWSGTSGYNEQFF. CDR3 nucleotides: TGTGCCTGGAGCGGGACTAGCGGTTACAATGAGCAGTTCTTC.

The chain combines TRBV5-4 with TRBJ1-1; D is uncertain. Trimming cost V 0 bases and J 5 bases, with 5 bases left between them. Germline-derived CDR1 and CDR2 are SGHNT and YYREEE (reference sequence). This CDR3 has 12 residues. CDR3 protein: CASSLDGTEAFF. CDR3 DNA: TGTGCCAGCAGCTTGGACGGTACTGAAGCTTTCTTT.

There are a few counts of this clone. The chain employs TRBV6-5 and TRBJ2-6; D is undetermined. V was trimmed by 4 bases and J by 2 bases, leaving 0 bases between them. The CDR3 contains 12 residues. Germline V CDR1 and CDR2: MNHEY, SVGAGI. The DNA of the CDR3 is TGTGCCAGCAGTTCTGGGGCCAACGTCCTGACTTTC. This sequence encodes CASSSGANVLTF.

The chain carries TRBV28 and TRBJ2-7, with D uncertain. The CDR3 extends over 12 amino acids. The V gene's germline CDR1 is MDHEN and CDR2 SYDVKM. V lost 5 bases, J lost 2 bases, and 7 bases lay in between. This CDR3 is CASSTGTYEQYF. CDR3 in DNA: TGTGCCAGCAGTACTGGGACCTACGAGCAGTACTTC.

The rearrangement links TRBV28 to TRBJ1-1; possibly TRBD1 for D (6 bases). CDR3 length: 13 amino acids. Germline CDR1 reads MDHEN; CDR2 reads SYDVKM. Trimming stripped 7 bases from V and 5 bases from J, with 14 bases between. Here the CDR3 reads CASMNRGRTEAFF. CDR3 in DNA: TGTGCCAGCATGAATAGGGGGAGGACTGAAGCTTTCTTT.

V gene TRBV7-6 combines with J gene TRBJ2-3, with D possibly TRBD2 on 6 matching bases. Germline V gives CDR1 SGHVS, CDR2 FNYEAQ. With 0 bases removed from V and 4 bases from J, the gap between germline ends came to 14 bases. The CDR3 runs 16 residues. CDR3 bases: TGTGCCAGCAGCTTAGCGGGAGGCCCTTGGCCAGATACGCAGTATTTT. Its translation is CASSLAGGPWPDTQYF. The variable domain in full, with the rest retrieved from reference TRBV7-6 and TRBJ2-3, is GAGVSQSPRYKVTKRGQDVALRCDPISGHVSLYWYRQALGQGPEFLTYFNYEAQQDKSGLPNDRFSAERPEGSISTLTIQRTEQRDSAMYRCASSLAGGPWPDTQYFGPGTRLTVL.

This chain uses TRBV30 with TRBJ2-5; 7 bases are shared with TRBD1. The junction had 3 bases not matched to a gene; V was cut back by 3 bases and J by 5 bases. Germline loops: CDR1 GTSNPN, CDR2 SVGIG (reference sequence). The CDR3 loop spans 12 amino acids. In nucleotides, the CDR3 is TGTGCCTGGAGCTGGGACAGCGAGACCCAGTACTTC. Translated: CAWSWDSETQYF.

This rearrangement joins TRBV25-1 to TRBJ2-7, with unresolved D. The V gene's germline CDR1 is MGHDK and CDR2 SYGVNS. V lost 7 bases and J lost 4, with 5 bases in between. The CDR3 contains 10 residues. CDR3 sequence reads: CASMGYEQYF. CDR3 nucleotide sequence: TGTGCCAGCATGGGTTACGAGCAGTACTTC.

Points on this clone: The identical CDR3 is also encoded by other nucleotide sequences in the sample. This CDR3 is CAWSTENYNSPLHF. For the CDR3, the DNA is TGTGCCTGGAGCACAGAGAATTATAATTCACCCCTCCACTTT. The genes are TRBV30 and TRBJ1-6; D gene unclear. The germline V gene encodes CDR1 GTSNPN and CDR2 SVGIG (reference sequence). The germline V and J ends were trimmed by 3 bases and 4 bases, with 10 bases remaining between them. The CDR3 contains 14 residues.

The J gene is TRBJ2-7, the V gene TRBV11-3; 13 nucleotides line up with TRBD2. This CDR3 has 18 amino acids. With V trimmed by 4 bases and J by 0 bases, 9 bases remained unmatched. Germline values: CDR1 SGHNT, CDR2 YENEEA. The CDR3 DNA reads as TGTGCCAGCAGCTACGGGACTAGCGGGAATATTTCCTCCTACGAGCAGTACTTC. As protein: CASSYGTSGNISSYEQYF.